This TCR beta chain was recorded in a study of cytomegalovirus exposure and HLA in healthy donors. Study in general: One earlier analysis, a look at 200 million or so T cells, found roughly 110 million unique TCR beta sequences. Study-level results: In a later analysis, most CMV-associated TCR beta chains appeared HLA-restricted.

This clone was recorded a few times. Its antigen is unidentified. PCR primers comprised 60 Vbeta and 13 Jbeta primers. Some clones are missing from TCRdb's copy, which holds only in-frame ones; the method was immunoSEQ multiplex PCR. The profile shows 70,000 to 90,000 clones, just over 70% of them singletons. This CDR3 spans 14 amino acids. With 3 bases removed from V and 6 bases from J, the gap between germline ends came to 13 bases. Germline loops: CDR1 PRHDT, CDR2 FYEKMQ (reference sequence). V and J are TRBV13 and TRBJ2-3; TRBD2 is a possible D gene (5 bases). Sequenced input: PBMCs. This clonotype was sampled from a man in his fifties or sixties in good health and CMV-seropositive. The CDR3 DNA is TGTGCCAGCAGCTTCGGACTGGCTGAGGATACGCAGTATTTT. Translated: CASSFGLAEDTQYF.